The 10 T cell receptor gamma chains listed next were all sequenced from one sample in a study of γδ T cells in repeated Plasmodium falciparum infection. Flow sorting of PBMC yielded separate Vgamma9/Vdelta2+ and Vdelta2-negative gammadelta T cell populations for bulk repertoire analysis. TCRdb re-identified clones in the multiplex PCR reads via CATT. This table holds 25,000 to 35,000 gamma-chain clones, roughly 1.4% found once. The sequencing input was gamma-delta T cells from blood. The receptor set was obtained from a pool of human donors (malaria-infected and uninfected, not separated).

This clone came up many times. The protein listed by TCRdb differs at residue 8 from the translated DNA, so the DNA translation is shown. The CDR3: CATSFTPSYYKKLF. The CDR3 region has the DNA TGTGCCACCTCCTTCACCCCGAGTTATTATAAGAAACTCTTT. The V and J genes are TRGV2 and TRGJ1 or TRGJ2. The CDR3 totals 14 residues. J was trimmed by 3 bases and V by 8 bases; bases with no gene match: 13. Germline V CDR1 and CDR2: EGSNGY, YDSYNSKV.

This clone appeared many times. The mismatch at residue 9 between this DNA's translation and the TCRdb protein of a much larger clone likely reflects a read error; the protein shown is translated from the DNA. CDR3 DNA: TGTGCCTTGTGGGAGGTGCGGCAAGGGTTGGGCAAAAAAATCAAGGTATTT. Protein: CALWEVRQGLGKKIKVF. The chain couples TRGV9 to TRGJP. Since TCRdb gives no J gene, matching the DNA to germline was used here to assign it. Germline-derived CDR1 and CDR2 are GITISATS and ISYDGTV (reference sequence). The CDR3 extends over 17 amino acids.

V is TRGV9 and J is TRGJP1. Because TCRdb records no J gene, it was assigned here through a match of the DNA to germline. The CDR3 is 14 amino acids. The germline V gene has CDR1 GITISATS and CDR2 ISYDGTV (reference sequence). The junction had 12 bases not matched to a gene; V was cut back by 7 bases and J by 7 bases. The CDR3 here is CALCGAYIGWFKIF. For the CDR3, the DNA is TGTGCCTTGTGTGGGGCCTATATTGGTTGGTTCAAGATATTT.

A note on this clone: The TCRdb protein, from a much larger clone, departs from this DNA's translation at residue 10, likely by read error; the protein shown derives from the DNA. This CDR3 is also generated by other DNA sequences in the sample. The gene calls are TRGV8 and TRGJP2. Germline matching of the DNA provided the J gene here, since TCRdb leaves it blank. CDR3 length equals 14 residues. Germline-derived CDR1 and CDR2 are VENAVY and YDSYNSRV. The CDR3 nucleotides read TGTGCCACCTGGGATAAGAGTAGTGATCGGATCAAGACGTTT. Its protein is CATWDKSSDRIKTF.

A word on this clone: This likely stems from a read error, as it lies one base from a far larger clone. Additional DNA sequences in this sample encode the identical CDR3. The chain uses TRGV4 and TRGJ1 or TRGJ2. TCRdb does not report a J gene; here it was assigned by matching the DNA to germline references. Germline V gene lookup returns CDR1 EGSTGY and CDR2 YDSYTSSV. This CDR3 spans 21 amino acids. J gave up 9 bases and V 0 bases, and 32 bases lay outside the gene matches. CDR3 coding DNA: TGTGCCACCTGGGATGGGCCGGTTTCGACAGAGGGCTACGAGGCAACACCTAAGAAACTCTTT. Translated: CATWDGPVSTEGYEATPKKLF.

This clone was counted a few times. TCRdb's entry gives the protein of a much larger clone, which mismatches this DNA's translation at residue 3, likely from a read error; the protein reported here is translated from the DNA. The chain carries TRGV8 and TRGJ1 or TRGJ2. TCRdb is silent on the J gene; assignment here came from matching the DNA to germline. Per germline, CDR1 VENAVY and CDR2 YDSYNSRV. The CDR3 has 13 amino acids. Written as DNA, the CDR3 is TGTGCCCCCTGGGATTTCTCTTATTATAAGAAACTCTTT. Its translation is CAPWDFSYYKKLF.

This clone was seen at least ten times. The TCRdb protein, from a much larger clone, departs from this DNA's translation at residue 8, likely by read error; the protein shown derives from the DNA. Other DNA variants within this sample encode the same CDR3. The rearrangement links TRGV9 to TRGJP. No J segment appears in TCRdb, so it was assigned here by matching the sequence to germline. The length of the CDR3 is 17 residues. Germline CDR1 and CDR2: GITISATS and ISYDGTV (reference sequence). The trim removed 1 base at V and 6 bases at J, leaving 6 bases unmatched. The DNA for the CDR3 is TGTGCCTTGTGGGAGGTTTCTAGAGAGTTGGGCAAAAAAATCAAGGTATTT. As protein: CALWEVSRELGKKIKVF.

This clone showed up many times. A much larger clonotype is one base distant, so this may be a read error. Other DNA sequences in this specimen translate into the identical CDR3. The V gene corresponds to TRGV3; no J gene was called. The CDR3 spans 12 residues. CDR1 is VTNTFY and CDR2 is YDVSTARD in the germline V gene (reference sequence). The CDR3, as DNA: TGTGCCACCTGGGACAGGCCTTATAAGAAACTTTTT. Protein: CATWDRPYKKLF.

This clone showed up many times. This DNA's translation and the protein TCRdb lists, from a much larger clone, do not match at residue 8, likely due to a read error; the protein shown is translated from the DNA. This chain connects TRGV9 to TRGJ1 or TRGJ2. The J gene, missing from TCRdb, was assigned here through DNA to germline matching. After removal of 1 base from V and 7 bases from J, the junction contained 7 bases not matched to a gene. CDR3 size: 13 residues. Germline V gene data show CDR1 as GITISATS and CDR2 as ISYDGTV (reference sequence). The CDR3 DNA reads as TGTGCCTTGTGGGAGGTACCGAGATATAAGAAACTCTTT. Protein product: CALWEVPRYKKLF.

This clone was recorded at least ten times. TCRdb shows a much larger clone's protein in place of this DNA's translation, and the two differ at residue 3, likely through a read error; the protein shown is translated from the DNA. The genes are TRGV9 and TRGJ1 or TRGJ2. No J gene is reported in TCRdb; it was inferred here by comparing the DNA with germline. The CDR3 has 11 amino acids. The germline CDR1 and CDR2 sequences are GITISATS and ISYDGTV (reference sequence). The CDR3 DNA follows: TGTGCCATGTGGGAGGTGCGGGAGAAACTCTTT. Protein sequence: CAMWEVREKLF.